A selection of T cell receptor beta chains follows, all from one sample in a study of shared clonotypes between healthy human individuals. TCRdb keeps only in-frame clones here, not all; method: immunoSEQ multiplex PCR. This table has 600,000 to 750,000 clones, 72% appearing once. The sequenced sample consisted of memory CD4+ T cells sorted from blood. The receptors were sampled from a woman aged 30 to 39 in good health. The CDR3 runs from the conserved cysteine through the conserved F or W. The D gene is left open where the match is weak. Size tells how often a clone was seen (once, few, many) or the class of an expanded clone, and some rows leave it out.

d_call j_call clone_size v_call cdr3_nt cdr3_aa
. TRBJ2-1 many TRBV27 TGTGCCAGCAGTTTCAATAGTGAGCAGTTCTTC CASSFNSEQFF
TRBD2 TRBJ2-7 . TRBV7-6 TGTGCCAGCAGCCAACAAGCGGGGTTTAGCTCCTACGAGCAGTACTTC CASSQQAGFSSYEQYF
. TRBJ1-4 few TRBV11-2 TGTGCCAGCAGCCGGAGTCTGGACAGAAATGAAAAACTGTTTTTT CASSRSLDRNEKLFF
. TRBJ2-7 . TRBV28 TGTGCCAGCAAGGGGCAGGGGCCCTACGAGCAGTACTTC CASKGQGPYEQYF
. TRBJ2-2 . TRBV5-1 TGCGCCAGCACCGGGCGGACAACGGGGAACACCGGGGAGCTGTTTTTT CASTGRTTGNTGELFF
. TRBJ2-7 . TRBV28 TGTGCCAGCAGTCCAGGGAACGAGCAGTACTTC CASSPGNEQYF
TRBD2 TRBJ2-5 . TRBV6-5 TGTGCCAGCAGCGCACTAGCGGGAGGAGAGACCCAGTACTTC CASSALAGGETQYF
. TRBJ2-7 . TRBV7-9 TGTGCCAGCAGCTTAGCCAAGGGACCCTACGAGCAGTACTTC CASSLAKGPYEQYF
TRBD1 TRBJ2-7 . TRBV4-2 TGTGCCAGCAGCACTCCGGGACAGGGGGCAACCTACGAGCAGTACTTC CASSTPGQGATYEQYF
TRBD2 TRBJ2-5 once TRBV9 TGTGCCAGCAGCGTCGGGGGGAGTACGGGAGAGACCCAGTACTTC CASSVGGSTGETQYF
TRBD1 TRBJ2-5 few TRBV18 TGTGCCAGCTCACCTCGACAGGGTGAAGAGACCCAGTACTTC CASSPRQGEETQYF
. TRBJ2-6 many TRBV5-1 TGCGCCAGCAGCTTGGCGGTTCGGACTCTGACTGCTGGGGCCAACGTCCTGACTTTC CASSLAVRTLTAGANVLTF